This T cell receptor beta chain was sequenced during a study of cytomegalovirus exposure and HLA in healthy donors. Turning to this clone: Antigen unknown.

Germline CDR1 is GTSNPN and CDR2 is SVGIG (reference sequence). This CDR3 has 15 amino acids. V lost 4 bases to trimming and J lost 0 bases; unmatched junction nucleotides: 6. Using immunoSEQ multiplex PCR, the repertoire was profiled, and TCRdb retains in-frame clones only, with some absent. The sample has 90,000 to 150,000 clones; around nine tenths are singletons. Overall study findings and caveats: Many donors shared some public TCRs, even though most TCR sequences were rare.

The receptor's source is a woman between 18 and 30 years old in good health and CMV-seropositive. The chain joins TRBV30 to TRBJ2-3; 8 bases align to TRBD2. The specimen was PBMCs. CDR3 coding DNA: TGTGCCTGGACTGCCGGGGGGGCTAGCACAGATACGCAGTATTTT. Its protein is CAWTAGGASTDTQYF.